What follows are 15 T cell receptor beta chains derived from one specimen sequenced in a study of blood T cell repertoires in COVID-19. Here immunoSEQ multiplex PCR was the method, and the copy in TCRdb shows in-frame clones only, minus some. Among a few hundred thousand clones, more than 70% were seen once, and the ten largest hold 10% to 12%. Sequenced input: peripheral blood. Receptors were obtained from a woman aged 25 to 39 with COVID-19, enrolled during active disease.

V and J are TRBV28 and TRBJ2-7; TRBD1 aligns across 9 bases. The CDR3 sequence is 15 residues long. The ends lost 5 bases at V and 2 bases at J; junction bases unmatched: 7. Germline loops: CDR1 MDHEN, CDR2 SYDVKM. The chain's CDR3 is CASSPWGDRAYEQYF. CDR3 nucleotides: TGTGCCAGCAGTCCCTGGGGGGACAGGGCCTACGAGCAGTACTTC.

This clone was observed once. The rearrangement joins TRBV28 to TRBJ1-2; D uncertain. Per germline, CDR1 MDHEN and CDR2 SYDVKM. The CDR3 totals 13 residues. The V end lost 6 bases, the J end lost 4 bases, and 12 bases lay between the germline ends. The CDR3 DNA sequence: TGTGCCAGCAGCCCGGGATGGTCCTATGGCTACACCTTC. Its translation is CASSPGWSYGYTF.

The CDR3 region has the DNA TGTGCCAGCCAGGGGCTGGGAAGCAATCAGCCCCAGCATTTT. Protein sequence: CASQGLGSNQPQHF. J is TRBJ1-5 and V is TRBV2; TRBD1 might be the D (6 bases). Germline V gene lookup returns CDR1 SNHLY and CDR2 FYNNEI. The CDR3 covers 14 residues. V shed 8 bases and J shed 1 base, with 12 bases lying between them.

The rearrangement links TRBV24-1 to TRBJ2-3, with D perhaps TRBD1 (7 bases). Between the trimmed V and J ends, which lost 4 bases and 0 bases, there was a span of 16 bases. The CDR3 is 17 amino acids. Germline V gene lookup returns CDR1 KGHDR and CDR2 SFDVKD. CDR3 nucleotides: TGTGCCACCAGTGACCGTGGAGGGGGCGCTAGCACAGATACGCAGTATTTT. Encoded protein: CATSDRGGGASTDTQYF.

The chain couples TRBV2 to TRBJ2-2, with 8 bases that match TRBD1. Trimming removed 4 bases from V and 7 bases from J; junction bases left unmatched: 5. The CDR3 covers 14 residues. The V gene's germline CDR1 is SNHLY and CDR2 FYNNEI. Here the CDR3 DNA reads TGTGCCAGCAGTGTCGGGACAGGAGGCGGGGAGCTGTTTTTT. Amino acid sequence: CASSVGTGGGELFF.

On this clone itself: The sample contains more than one DNA sequence encoding this CDR3. The DNA of the CDR3 is TGCGCCAGCAGCTTCGGTCGGGGGTCCTATAATTCACCCCTCCACTTT. Its protein is CASSFGRGSYNSPLHF. The chain employs TRBV5-1 and TRBJ1-6; a possible D gene is TRBD1 (5 bases). The germline V gene encodes CDR1 SGHRS and CDR2 YFSETQ. The CDR3 length is 16 residues. The germline V and J ends were trimmed by 2 bases and 1 base, with 10 bases remaining between them.

The chain has TRBV30 and TRBJ2-5; weak D call: TRBD1 (6 bases). Trimming took 7 bases from V and 4 from J, leaving 10 bases between them. CDR3 length: 11 residues. Germline CDR1 and CDR2: GTSNPN and SVGIG (reference sequence). CDR3 loop: CAFSDRETQYF. The DNA of the CDR3 is TGTGCCTTCTCGGACAGAGAGACCCAGTACTTC.

The chain combines TRBV9 with TRBJ2-7; 8 bases align to TRBD2. CDR1 is SGDLS and CDR2 is YYNGEE in the germline V gene. V shed 0 bases and J 3 bases; nucleotides not matched to a gene: 8. The CDR3 covers 16 residues. CDR3 sequence reads: CASSVGLVAGSYEQYF. CDR3 nucleotide sequence: TGTGCCAGCAGCGTAGGTTTAGTAGCGGGGAGCTACGAGCAGTACTTC. Drawing the rest from reference TRBV9 and TRBJ2-7, the complete variable domain is DSGVTQTPKHLITATGQRVTLRCSPRSGDLSVYWYQQSLDQGLQFLIQYYNGEERAKGNILERFSAQQFPDLHSELNLSSLELGDSALYFCASSVGLVAGSYEQYFGPGTRLTVT.

With respect to this clone: At the DNA level, this CDR3 is encoded by other sequences in the same sample as well. The V call is TRBV3-1 (or the pseudogene TRBV3-2), the J call TRBJ2-7; 7 nucleotides agree with TRBD2. V shed 0 bases and J 4 bases; nucleotides not matched to a gene: 9. The germline V gene encodes CDR1 LGHDT and CDR2 YNNKEL (reference sequence). The CDR3 has 16 residues. This CDR3 is CASSQDRSQREYEQYF. CDR3 sequence (DNA): TGTGCCAGCAGCCAAGATCGGTCTCAGCGGGAATACGAGCAGTACTTC.

The V gene is TRBV5-4, the J gene TRBJ2-1; the match to TRBD2 covers 7 bases. V shed 4 bases, J shed 5 bases, and the junction held 12 bases outside the gene matches. This CDR3 contains 16 residues. Per germline, CDR1 SGHNT and CDR2 YYREEE (reference sequence). CDR3 sequence reads: CASSRFASGLDNEQFF. The DNA for the CDR3 is TGTGCCAGCAGCCGATTCGCTAGCGGCCTAGACAATGAGCAGTTCTTC.

The DNA for the CDR3 is TGTGCCAGCAGCTTACAGGGGGCTGGCTACTATGGCTACACCTTC. Its translation: CASSLQGAGYYGYTF. The rearrangement uses TRBV5-6 and TRBJ1-2, with 9 nucleotides matching TRBD1. Germline CDR1 is SGHDT and CDR2 is YYEEEE. The ends lost 2 bases at V and 3 bases at J; junction bases unmatched: 5. The CDR3 spans 15 residues.

This chain links TRBV6-5 with TRBJ1-2; 7 nucleotides line up with TRBD1. This CDR3 has 14 residues. With V trimmed by 9 bases and J by 3 bases, 10 bases remained unmatched. CDR1 MNHEY and CDR2 SVGAGI come from the germline V gene. CDR3 protein: CARPDRARDYGYTF. The CDR3, as DNA: TGTGCCAGACCCGACAGGGCGCGGGACTATGGCTACACCTTC.

This clone was detected once. V is TRBV6-5 and J is TRBJ2-1; possible D gene TRBD2, 5 bases. This CDR3 comprises 15 residues. Germline V gene sequence: CDR1 MNHEY, CDR2 SVGAGI. V was pared by 4 bases and J by 14 bases, with 24 bases between. CDR3 nucleotides: TGTGCCAGCAGTTCCACCTCAAATGAGGGTCCCGGAAAGTTCTTC. This gives the protein CASSSTSNEGPGKFF.

The V call is TRBV19, the J call TRBJ1-5; 10 nucleotides align to TRBD1. The ends lost 8 bases at V and 4 bases at J; junction bases unmatched: 17. CDR3 length equals 18 residues. Germline V gene data show CDR1 as LNHDA and CDR2 as SQIVND (reference sequence). Here the CDR3 DNA reads TGTGCCAGTTCCGGACAGGGGGTTTTCCGGCCCCCAAATCAGCCCCAGCATTTT. Protein: CASSGQGVFRPPNQPQHF.

This chain joins TRBV9 and TRBJ2-1; 7 bases are a match to TRBD2. This CDR3 is built from 15 residues. J lost 6 bases, V lost 0 bases, and 6 bases had no gene match. In germline, CDR1 is SGDLS, CDR2 YYNGEE. The CDR3 DNA is TGTGCCAGCAGCGTAGGGACTAGTGAGGTCAATGAGCAGTTCTTC. Amino acid sequence: CASSVGTSEVNEQFF.